This T cell receptor beta chain appears in the sequencing data of a study of blood T cell repertoires in COVID-19. Overall study: Spain, Italy and the United States supplied samples that represented acute and convalescent COVID-19. PBMCs, B-cell-depleted T cells, or T cells provided the cDNA or gDNA that made up the material.

Produced via immunoSEQ multiplex PCR; TCRdb's table is partial and in-frame only. Among 150,000 to 170,000 clones listed, approximately 80% were seen once. The CDR3 is made up of 14 amino acids. Germline V gene data show CDR1 as SGHVS and CDR2 as FQNEAQ. J was trimmed by 7 bases and V by 5 bases; bases with no gene match: 3. This sequence originates from a woman aged 55 to 70 with COVID-19, enrolled during active disease. The genes are TRBV7-8 and TRBJ2-4, with TRBD2 matching over 12 bases. The sample was peripheral blood. The CDR3 is CASSDGTSGNIQYF. As DNA, the CDR3 is TGTGCCAGCAGCGACGGGACTAGCGGGAACATTCAGTACTTC.